The table lists the clone carrying this TCR beta chain with a count of one. Original processing methods: It was from reference gene primer amplification that nucleated cell counts were estimated. Profiled with immunoSEQ multiplex PCR; TCRdb holds only in-frame clones, not every one. That table gives V, J and clone size, and the DNA gave D and trimming. The profile covers about 44,000 clones, with about four fifths appearing a single time and approximately 4% taken by the ten largest. The CDR3 contains 17 residues. J gave up 5 bases and V 5 bases, and 11 bases lay outside the gene matches. Germline-derived CDR1 and CDR2 are MRHNA and SNTAGT. This sample is part of a study of blood T cell repertoires in COVID-19. Study at large: The United States, Italy and Spain were the sources of the acute and convalescent COVID-19 samples. T cells, B-cell-depleted T cells, or PBMCs supplied cDNA or gDNA.

The sequenced material came from peripheral blood. The chain is built from TRBV6-4 and TRBJ2-2; 10 bases map to TRBD2. This sequence originates from a woman in her seventies with acute or convalescent COVID-19. This CDR3 is CASSRGAGGPGTGELFF. CDR3 sequence (DNA): TGTGCCAGCAGTCGTGGAGCGGGAGGGCCTGGAACCGGGGAGCTGTTTTTT.